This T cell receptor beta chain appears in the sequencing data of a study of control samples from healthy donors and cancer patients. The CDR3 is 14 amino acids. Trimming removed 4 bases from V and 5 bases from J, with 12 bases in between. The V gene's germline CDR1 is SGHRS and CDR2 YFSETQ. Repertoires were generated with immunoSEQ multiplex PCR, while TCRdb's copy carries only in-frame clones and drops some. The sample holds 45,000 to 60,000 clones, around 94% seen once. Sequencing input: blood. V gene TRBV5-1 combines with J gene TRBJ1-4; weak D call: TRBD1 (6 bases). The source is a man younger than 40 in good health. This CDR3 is CASSGGTSNEKLFF. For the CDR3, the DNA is TGCGCCAGCAGCGGAGGGACAAGCAATGAAAAACTGTTTTTT.